This T cell receptor beta chain was identified in a study of blood T cell repertoires in COVID-19. Looked up from germline, CDR1 is SQVTM and CDR2 is ANQGSEA. The CDR3 runs to 11 residues. The V gene lost 5 bases and the J gene lost 8 bases, with 12 bases spanning the gap. Data came from immunoSEQ multiplex PCR; TCRdb stores just in-frame clones and leaves some out. Of more than 50,000 clones detected, more than 60% appear once; the ten largest clones hold approximately 13%. This TCR came from a woman aged 70 to 79 with acute or convalescent COVID-19. Input material: peripheral blood. The gene calls are TRBV29-1 and TRBJ1-1; D might be TRBD1 (5 bases). CDR3 amino acids: CSVTRTLEAFF. The DNA of the CDR3 is TGCAGCGTTACAAGGACATTGGAAGCTTTCTTT. Filled out from reference TRBV29-1 and TRBJ1-1, the complete variable domain reads SAVISQKPSRDICQRGTSLTIQCQVDSQVTMMFWYRQQPGQSLTLIATANQGSEATYESGFVIDKFPISRPNLTFSTLTVSNMSPEDSSIYLCSVTRTLEAFFGQGTRLTVV.